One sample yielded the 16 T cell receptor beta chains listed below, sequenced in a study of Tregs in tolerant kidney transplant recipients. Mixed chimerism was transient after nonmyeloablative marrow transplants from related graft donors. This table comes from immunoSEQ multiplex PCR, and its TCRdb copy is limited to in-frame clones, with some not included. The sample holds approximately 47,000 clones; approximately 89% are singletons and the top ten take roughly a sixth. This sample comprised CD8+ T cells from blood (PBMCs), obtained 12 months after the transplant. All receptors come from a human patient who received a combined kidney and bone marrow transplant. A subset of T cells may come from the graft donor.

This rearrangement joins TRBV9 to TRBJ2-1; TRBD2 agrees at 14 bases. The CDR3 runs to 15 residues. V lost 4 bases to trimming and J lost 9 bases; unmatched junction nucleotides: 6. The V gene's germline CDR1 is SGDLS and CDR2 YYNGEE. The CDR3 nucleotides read TGTGCCAGCAGCCCCCGACTAGCGGGGGGGATTGAGCAGTTCTTC. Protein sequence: CASSPRLAGGIEQFF.

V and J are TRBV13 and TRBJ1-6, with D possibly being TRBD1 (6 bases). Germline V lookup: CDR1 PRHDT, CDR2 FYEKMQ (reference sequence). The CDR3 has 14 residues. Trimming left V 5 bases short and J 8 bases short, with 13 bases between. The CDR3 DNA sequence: TGTGCCAGCAGCCCTACAGGGAGGGATTCACCCCTCCACTTT. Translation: CASSPTGRDSPLHF.

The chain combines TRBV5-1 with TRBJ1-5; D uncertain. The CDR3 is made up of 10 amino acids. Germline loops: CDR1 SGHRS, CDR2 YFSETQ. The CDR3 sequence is CATRLSPQHF. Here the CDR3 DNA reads TGCGCAACGAGGTTGTCCCCCCAGCATTTT.

CDR3 nucleotide sequence: TGTGCCAGCAGCCACGGACTATCTGAAGTGGGGGAGACCCAGTACTTC. It codes for CASSHGLSEVGETQYF. The rearrangement links TRBV5-4 to TRBJ2-5; tentatively, D is TRBD2 (6 bases). The ends were cut back, 4 bases at V and 5 bases at J, with 21 bases in the middle. Germline V gives CDR1 SGHNT, CDR2 YYREEE (reference sequence). There are 16 residues in the CDR3.

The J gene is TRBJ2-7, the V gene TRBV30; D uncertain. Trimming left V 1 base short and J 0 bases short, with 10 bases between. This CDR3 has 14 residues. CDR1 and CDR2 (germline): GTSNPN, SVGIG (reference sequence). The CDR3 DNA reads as TGTGCCTGGAGTGGGGCAGTGAGCTCCTACGAGCAGTACTTC. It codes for CAWSGAVSSYEQYF. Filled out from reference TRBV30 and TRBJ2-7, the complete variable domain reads SQTIHQWPATLVQPVGSPLSLECTVEGTSNPNLYWYRQAAGRGLQLLFYSVGIGQISSEVPQNLSASRPQDRQFILSSKKLLLSDSGFYLCAWSGAVSSYEQYFGPGTRLTVT.

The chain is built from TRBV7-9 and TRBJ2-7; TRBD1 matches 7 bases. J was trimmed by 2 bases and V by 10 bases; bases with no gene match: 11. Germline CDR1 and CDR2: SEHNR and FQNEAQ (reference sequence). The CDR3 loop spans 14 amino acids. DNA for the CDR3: TGTGCCACCATTTCCGGGACAGAACCCTACGAGCAGTACTTC. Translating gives CATISGTEPYEQYF.

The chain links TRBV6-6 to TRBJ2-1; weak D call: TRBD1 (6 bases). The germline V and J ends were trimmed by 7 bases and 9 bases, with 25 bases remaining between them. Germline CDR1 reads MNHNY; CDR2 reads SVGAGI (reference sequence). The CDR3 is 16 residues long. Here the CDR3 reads CASTLLGANKDGEQFF. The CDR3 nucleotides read TGTGCCAGCACCCTACTGGGGGCCAACAAAGACGGTGAGCAGTTCTTC.

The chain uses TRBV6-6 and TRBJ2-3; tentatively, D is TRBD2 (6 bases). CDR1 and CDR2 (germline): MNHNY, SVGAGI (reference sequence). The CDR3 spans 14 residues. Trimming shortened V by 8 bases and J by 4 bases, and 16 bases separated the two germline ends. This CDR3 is CASSLAPGADTQYF. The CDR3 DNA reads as TGTGCCAGCTCACTAGCCCCGGGTGCAGATACGCAGTATTTT.

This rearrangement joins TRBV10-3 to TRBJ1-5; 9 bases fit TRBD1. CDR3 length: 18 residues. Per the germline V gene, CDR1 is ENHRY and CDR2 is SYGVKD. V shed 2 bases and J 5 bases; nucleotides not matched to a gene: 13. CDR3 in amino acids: CAISEILGQGNRYQPQHF. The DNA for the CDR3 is TGTGCCATCAGTGAGATTTTAGGACAGGGGAACAGGTATCAGCCCCAGCATTTT.

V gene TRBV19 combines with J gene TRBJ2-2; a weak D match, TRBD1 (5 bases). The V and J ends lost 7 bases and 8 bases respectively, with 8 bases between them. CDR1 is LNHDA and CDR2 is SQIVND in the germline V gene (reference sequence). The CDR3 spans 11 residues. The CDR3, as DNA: TGTGCCAGTACTCAGGGAGGGGAGCTGTTTTTT. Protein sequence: CASTQGGELFF.

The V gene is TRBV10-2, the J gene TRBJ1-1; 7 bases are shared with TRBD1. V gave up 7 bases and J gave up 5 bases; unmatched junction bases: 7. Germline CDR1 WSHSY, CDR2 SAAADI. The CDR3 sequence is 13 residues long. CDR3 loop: CASNDRAGTEAFF. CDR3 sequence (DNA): TGCGCCAGCAACGACAGGGCAGGGACTGAAGCTTTCTTT.

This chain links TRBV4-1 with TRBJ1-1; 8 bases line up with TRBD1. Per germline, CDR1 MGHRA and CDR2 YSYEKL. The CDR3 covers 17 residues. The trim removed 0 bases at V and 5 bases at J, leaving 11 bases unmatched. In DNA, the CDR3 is TGCGCCAGCAGCCAAGACATGGGCGCCAGGGGGCATACTGAAGCTTTCTTT. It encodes CASSQDMGARGHTEAFF.

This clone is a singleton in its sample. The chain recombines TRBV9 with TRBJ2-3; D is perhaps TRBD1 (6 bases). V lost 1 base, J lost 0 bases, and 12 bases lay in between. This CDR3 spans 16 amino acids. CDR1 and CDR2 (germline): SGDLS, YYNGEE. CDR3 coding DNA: TGTGCCAGCAGCGTATCAGGGGTACCTAGCACAGATACGCAGTATTTT. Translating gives CASSVSGVPSTDTQYF.

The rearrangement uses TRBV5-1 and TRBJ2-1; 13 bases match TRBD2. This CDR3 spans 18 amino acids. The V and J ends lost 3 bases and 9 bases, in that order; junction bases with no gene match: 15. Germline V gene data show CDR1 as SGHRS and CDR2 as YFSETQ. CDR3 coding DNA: TGCGCCAGCAGCTCGATAGTAAAAACTAGCGGGGGGGCACGTGAGCAGTTCTTC. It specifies CASSSIVKTSGGAREQFF.

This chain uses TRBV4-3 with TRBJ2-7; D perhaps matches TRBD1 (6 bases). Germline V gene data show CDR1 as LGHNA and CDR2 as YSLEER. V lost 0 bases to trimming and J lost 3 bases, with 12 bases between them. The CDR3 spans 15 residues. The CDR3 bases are TGCGCCAGCAGCCAAGACCCGACAGGAAACTACGAGCAGTACTTC. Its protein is CASSQDPTGNYEQYF.

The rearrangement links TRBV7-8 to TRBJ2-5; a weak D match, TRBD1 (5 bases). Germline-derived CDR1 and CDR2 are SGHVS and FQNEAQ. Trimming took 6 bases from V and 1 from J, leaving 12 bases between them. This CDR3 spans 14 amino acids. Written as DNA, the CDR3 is TGTGCCAGCAGGTGGCAGGGTGCCCAAGAGACCCAGTACTTC. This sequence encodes CASRWQGAQETQYF.